Listed below are T cell receptor beta chains from one sample, sequenced in a study of T cell responses to AZD1222 COVID-19 vaccine. Assay: immunoSEQ multiplex PCR; the TCRdb copy retains only in-frame clones and omits some. This repertoire shows 140,000 to 150,000 clones, 70% to 90% found once; its top ten account for approximately 8%. Material: peripheral blood, obtained on day 0 of AZD1222 vaccination. All receptors come from an adult in good health. CDR3s include the opening cysteine and the closing phenylalanine or tryptophan. Fields, in order: D gene, CDR3 length, V gene, J gene, clone size, CDR3 DNA, CDR3 protein. D genes are given only for firm matches. Some rows have no size entry. The others give once, few or many, or a class for an expanded clone.

d_gene: .
len: 14
v_gene: TRBV5-1
j_gene: TRBJ2-7
abundance: few
CDR3nt: TGCGCCAGCAGCTTGGTGGCAGGGGAAGGAGAGCAGTACTTC
CDR3aa: CASSLVAGEGEQYF

d_gene: .
len: 15
v_gene: TRBV4-2
j_gene: TRBJ2-7
abundance: few
CDR3nt: TGTGCCAGCAGCCAAGTTAACGCCTTGGGCAACGAGCAGTACTTC
CDR3aa: CASSQVNALGNEQYF

d_gene: TRBD1
len: 13
v_gene: TRBV27
j_gene: TRBJ1-1
abundance: many
CDR3nt: TGTGCCAGCAGTGGACAGGGTGACACTGAAGCTTTCTTT
CDR3aa: CASSGQGDTEAFF

d_gene: .
len: 14
v_gene: TRBV7-9
j_gene: TRBJ1-2
abundance: .
CDR3nt: TGTGCCAGCAGCTTCGTCACAGGGAACGGTGGCTACACCTTC
CDR3aa: CASSFVTGNGGYTF

d_gene: .
len: 14
v_gene: TRBV5-4
j_gene: TRBJ2-2
abundance: .
CDR3nt: TGTGCCAGCAGCCCGGCAGGACTGTTCGGGGAGCTGTTTTTT
CDR3aa: CASSPAGLFGELFF

d_gene: TRBD2
len: 18
v_gene: TRBV30
j_gene: TRBJ2-7
abundance: .
CDR3nt: TGTGCCTGTCGGGGGTCTAGCGGGATCCTTGGCGTAACCTACGAGCAGTACTTC
CDR3aa: CACRGSSGILGVTYEQYF

d_gene: TRBD1
len: 17
v_gene: TRBV6-1
j_gene: TRBJ1-2
abundance: once
CDR3nt: TGTGCCAGCAGTGAACAACTTCTCCCGACAGGGGATAGTGGCTACACCTTC
CDR3aa: CASSEQLLPTGDSGYTF

d_gene: TRBD1
len: 13
v_gene: TRBV2
j_gene: TRBJ1-2
abundance: .
CDR3nt: TGTGCCAGCAGTGAACAGGGGGCAAGTGGCTACACCTTC
CDR3aa: CASSEQGASGYTF

d_gene: TRBD1
len: 16
v_gene: TRBV7-8
j_gene: TRBJ1-2
abundance: .
CDR3nt: TGTGCCAGCAGCAACATGGGACAGGGGGCCAACTATGGCTACACCTTC
CDR3aa: CASSNMGQGANYGYTF

d_gene: TRBD1
len: 14
v_gene: TRBV2
j_gene: TRBJ2-1
abundance: .
CDR3nt: TGTGCCACACGCAGGGGGTTTTCCTACAATGAGCAGTTCTTC
CDR3aa: CATRRGFSYNEQFF

d_gene: .
len: 15
v_gene: TRBV4-2
j_gene: TRBJ2-7
abundance: few
CDR3nt: TGTGCCAGCAGCCAAGCTCCCGGGAGCTCCTACGAGCAGTACTTC
CDR3aa: CASSQAPGSSYEQYF

d_gene: .
len: 11
v_gene: TRBV20-1
j_gene: TRBJ1-2
abundance: .
CDR3nt: TGCAGTGCTAGAGATCGATGGGGCTACACCTTC
CDR3aa: CSARDRWGYTF

d_gene: TRBD1
len: 16
v_gene: TRBV19
j_gene: TRBJ2-1
abundance: .
CDR3nt: TGTGCCAGTAGTATAGTTCCAGGGGGCGGTAAGAATGAGCAGTTCTTC
CDR3aa: CASSIVPGGGKNEQFF

d_gene: .
len: 12
v_gene: TRBV6-6
j_gene: TRBJ2-2
abundance: .
CDR3nt: TGTGCCAGCAGTTACCGCATTGGGGAGCTGTTTTTT
CDR3aa: CASSYRIGELFF

d_gene: .
len: 14
v_gene: TRBV7-2
j_gene: TRBJ2-5
abundance: .
CDR3nt: TGTGCCAGCAGCTTAGAGGCTCCGTGGGAGACCCAGTACTTC
CDR3aa: CASSLEAPWETQYF

d_gene: TRBD1
len: 13
v_gene: TRBV19
j_gene: TRBJ1-2
abundance: .
CDR3nt: TGTGCCAGTAGTACCCGGACAGGGGGAGGCTACACCTTC
CDR3aa: CASSTRTGGGYTF

d_gene: .
len: 14
v_gene: TRBV3-1/TRBV3-2
j_gene: TRBJ1-1
abundance: .
CDR3nt: TGTGCCAGCAGCCCGACGACAGCGAACACTGAAGCTTTCTTT
CDR3aa: CASSPTTANTEAFF

d_gene: .
len: 13
v_gene: TRBV4-1
j_gene: TRBJ1-2
abundance: .
CDR3nt: TGCGCCAGCAGCCAAGAAATCCGGGGGCTCTACACCTTC
CDR3aa: CASSQEIRGLYTF

d_gene: .
len: 16
v_gene: TRBV30
j_gene: TRBJ2-3
abundance: .
CDR3nt: TGTGCCTGGAGTGTGGAGGGGTTTGGGGCTCAGAATACGCAGTATTTT
CDR3aa: CAWSVEGFGAQNTQYF

d_gene: .
len: 13
v_gene: TRBV28
j_gene: TRBJ2-7
abundance: few
CDR3nt: TGTGCCAGCAGTTTAGAAAGCTCCTACGAGCAGTACTTC
CDR3aa: CASSLESSYEQYF

d_gene: .
len: 13
v_gene: TRBV5-1
j_gene: TRBJ2-5
abundance: .
CDR3nt: TGCGCCAGCAGCTATGGGGACCTAGAGACCCAGTACTTC
CDR3aa: CASSYGDLETQYF

d_gene: .
len: 14
v_gene: TRBV5-1
j_gene: TRBJ2-3
abundance: .
CDR3nt: TGCGCCAGCAGCCCGGACAGTAGCACAGATACGCAGTATTTT
CDR3aa: CASSPDSSTDTQYF

d_gene: .
len: 15
v_gene: TRBV24-1
j_gene: TRBJ1-3
abundance: few
CDR3nt: TGTGCCACCAGTGATGCAGGGTCATCTGGAAACACCATATATTTT
CDR3aa: CATSDAGSSGNTIYF

d_gene: .
len: 13
v_gene: TRBV10-3
j_gene: TRBJ1-1
abundance: .
CDR3nt: TGTGCCATCAGTCCCCTGGGCTCTCTTCAAGCTTTCTTT
CDR3aa: CAISPLGSLQAFF

d_gene: .
len: 13
v_gene: TRBV4-1
j_gene: TRBJ2-1
abundance: .
CDR3nt: TGCGCCAGCAGCCAAGGGGTGGACAATGAGCAGTTCTTC
CDR3aa: CASSQGVDNEQFF

d_gene: .
len: 13
v_gene: TRBV19
j_gene: TRBJ1-5
abundance: .
CDR3nt: TGTGCCAGTAGTCCCCCCCAGGGGCAGCCCCAGCATTTT
CDR3aa: CASSPPQGQPQHF

d_gene: TRBD1
len: 14
v_gene: TRBV10-3
j_gene: TRBJ1-4
abundance: .
CDR3nt: TGTGCCACCAGGGACAGGGAAACTAATGAAAAACTGTTTTTT
CDR3aa: CATRDRETNEKLFF

d_gene: .
len: 15
v_gene: TRBV5-4
j_gene: TRBJ1-6
abundance: .
CDR3nt: TGTGCCAGCAGCTTGGCGGGACGGTTTAATTCACCCCTCCACTTT
CDR3aa: CASSLAGRFNSPLHF

d_gene: .
len: 16
v_gene: TRBV6-5
j_gene: TRBJ1-3
abundance: .
CDR3nt: TGTGCCAGCAGTTCGCTCGGGGGGTGGTCTGGAAACACCATATATTTT
CDR3aa: CASSSLGGWSGNTIYF

d_gene: .
len: 13
v_gene: TRBV16
j_gene: TRBJ1-2
abundance: .
CDR3nt: TGTGCCAGCAGCCCCGCGGGGGTCTATGGCTACACCTTC
CDR3aa: CASSPAGVYGYTF

d_gene: .
len: 18
v_gene: TRBV7-8
j_gene: TRBJ2-1
abundance: .
CDR3nt: TGTGCCAGCAGCTTAGCGTTGGCCTTCTTAAGCTCCTACAATGAGCAGTTCTTC
CDR3aa: CASSLALAFLSSYNEQFF

d_gene: .
len: 12
v_gene: TRBV4-1
j_gene: TRBJ2-2
abundance: .
CDR3nt: TGCGCCAGCAGCCTCGGCACCGGGGAGCTGTTTTTT
CDR3aa: CASSLGTGELFF

d_gene: .
len: 16
v_gene: TRBV6-5
j_gene: TRBJ2-7
abundance: .
CDR3nt: TGTGCCAGCAGTTACCCGGCAGCCAGGGGGAGGTACGAGCAGTACTTC
CDR3aa: CASSYPAARGRYEQYF

d_gene: .
len: 11
v_gene: TRBV12-3/TRBV12-4
j_gene: TRBJ2-3
abundance: few
CDR3nt: TGTGCCAGCAGTTTCACAGATACGCAGTATTTT
CDR3aa: CASSFTDTQYF

d_gene: .
len: 17
v_gene: TRBV11-2
j_gene: TRBJ2-2
abundance: .
CDR3nt: TGTGCCAGCAGCCGCCCTAAAGGGACACCACTTACCGGGGAGCTGTTTTTT
CDR3aa: CASSRPKGTPLTGELFF

d_gene: TRBD1
len: 20
v_gene: TRBV24-1
j_gene: TRBJ1-3
abundance: .
CDR3nt: TGTGCCACCAGTGCCCCCGGACAGGGGGCCTTACTACCCTCTGGAAACACCATATATTTT
CDR3aa: CATSAPGQGALLPSGNTIYF

d_gene: TRBD2
len: 17
v_gene: TRBV7-9
j_gene: TRBJ2-3
abundance: .
CDR3nt: TGTGCCAGCAGCCGAAAGCCAGCGGGGGGGAGCACAGATACGCAGTATTTT
CDR3aa: CASSRKPAGGSTDTQYF

d_gene: .
len: 14
v_gene: TRBV30
j_gene: TRBJ1-6
abundance: .
CDR3nt: TGTGCCTGGACTTCTGGACCGAATAATTCACCCCTCCACTTT
CDR3aa: CAWTSGPNNSPLHF

d_gene: .
len: 12
v_gene: TRBV3-1/TRBV3-2
j_gene: TRBJ1-1
abundance: .
CDR3nt: TGTGCCAGCAGCTTGGAGAGGGGTGAAGCTTTCTTT
CDR3aa: CASSLERGEAFF

d_gene: TRBD2
len: 18
v_gene: TRBV30
j_gene: TRBJ2-3
abundance: .
CDR3nt: TGTGCCTACCTGATTCGACTAGCGGGAGGGCCGAGCACAGATACGCAGTATTTT
CDR3aa: CAYLIRLAGGPSTDTQYF

d_gene: .
len: 15
v_gene: TRBV18
j_gene: TRBJ2-7
abundance: .
CDR3nt: TGTGCCAGCTCACCGTCGGGCCCCGGCTCCTACGAGCAGTACTTC
CDR3aa: CASSPSGPGSYEQYF

d_gene: .
len: 12
v_gene: TRBV7-2
j_gene: TRBJ1-4
abundance: .
CDR3nt: TGTGCCAGCAGCCCCGACAGGGAAAAACTGTTTTTT
CDR3aa: CASSPDREKLFF

d_gene: .
len: 13
v_gene: TRBV19
j_gene: TRBJ1-2
abundance: once
CDR3nt: TGTGCCAGTAGTATCAAAGGGCCCAGGGGCTACACCTTC
CDR3aa: CASSIKGPRGYTF

d_gene: TRBD1
len: 12
v_gene: TRBV27
j_gene: TRBJ1-2
abundance: .
CDR3nt: TGTGCCAGCAGCCAGGACAGGCGGGGCTACACCTTC
CDR3aa: CASSQDRRGYTF

d_gene: .
len: 12
v_gene: TRBV12-3/TRBV12-4
j_gene: TRBJ2-7
abundance: .
CDR3nt: TGTGCCAGCAGTTTCGGGGCCGTGGAGCAGTACTTC
CDR3aa: CASSFGAVEQYF